The 15 T cell receptor beta chains below were found in one sample sequenced in a study of blood T cell repertoires in COVID-19. Assay used: immunoSEQ multiplex PCR; TCRdb lists only in-frame clones, some missing. This table has about 170,000 clones, about 85% appearing once. The material sequenced was peripheral blood. The receptors stem from a woman between 70 and 85 years old with COVID-19, enrolled during active disease.

The CDR3 region is CASSVTGINTEAFF. The CDR3 DNA reads as TGTGCCAGCAGTGTGACAGGGATAAACACTGAAGCTTTCTTT. V is TRBV2 and J is TRBJ1-1; 7 nucleotides agree with TRBD1. The V segment lost 4 bases and the J segment 2 bases; nucleotides outside the gene matches: 4. There are 14 residues in the CDR3. Germline V gene sequence: CDR1 SNHLY, CDR2 FYNNEI.

The chain combines TRBV30 with TRBJ1-2, with 9 bases identical to TRBD1. V dropped 5 bases and J dropped 6; count of bases not matched to a gene: 7. CDR3 length: 13 amino acids. Germline V gives CDR1 GTSNPN, CDR2 SVGIG (reference sequence). CDR3: CAWGDRDLNGYTF. The CDR3 nucleotides are TGTGCCTGGGGGGACAGGGACCTTAATGGCTACACCTTC. The full variable domain, its missing parts supplied by reference TRBV30 and TRBJ1-2, is SQTIHQWPATLVQPVGSPLSLECTVEGTSNPNLYWYRQAAGRGLQLLFYSVGIGQISSEVPQNLSASRPQDRQFILSSKKLLLSDSGFYLCAWGDRDLNGYTFGSGTRLTVV.

This rearrangement joins TRBV7-8 to TRBJ1-4; 7 positions agree with TRBD1. Per the germline V gene, CDR1 is SGHVS and CDR2 is FQNEAQ. This CDR3 region has 16 residues. The ends lost 5 bases at V and 3 bases at J; junction bases unmatched: 9. The CDR3: CASSPDGGTANEKLFF. As DNA, the CDR3 is TGTGCCAGCAGCCCTGACGGAGGGACAGCTAATGAAAAACTGTTTTTT.

The V gene is TRBV5-1, the J gene TRBJ1-4, with TRBD1 matching over 7 bases. CDR3 length: 16 residues. The germline V gene has CDR1 SGHRS and CDR2 YFSETQ. Losses at the gene ends were 3 bases for V and 8 bases for J; bases not matched to a gene: 13. This CDR3 reads CASSSGATGSDEKLFF. CDR3 coding DNA: TGCGCCAGCAGCTCGGGGGCGACAGGGTCGGACGAAAAACTGTTTTTT.

The chain carries TRBV3-1 (or the pseudogene TRBV3-2) and TRBJ1-4; 8 nucleotides match TRBD1. The germline CDR1 and CDR2 sequences are LGHDT and YNNKEL (reference sequence). Trimming cost V 4 bases and J 5 bases; bases outside gene matches: 9. This CDR3 contains 16 residues. This CDR3 reads CASSLRGGTGNEKLFF. CDR3 nucleotide sequence: TGTGCCAGCAGCCTCAGGGGGGGGACAGGAAATGAAAAACTGTTTTTT.

This clone came up once. V is TRBV19 and J is TRBJ2-1, with TRBD2 matching 10 bases. J was trimmed by 10 bases and V by 4 bases; bases with no gene match: 7. The CDR3 is 14 residues long. CDR1 is LNHDA and CDR2 is SQIVND in the germline V gene (reference sequence). The CDR3 nucleotides are TGTGCCAGTAGTAGCGGTCTAGCGGGAGAAGAGCAGTTCTTC. This gives the protein CASSSGLAGEEQFF.

The chain is built from TRBV5-6 and TRBJ2-3, with D tentatively TRBD1 (5 bases). The V gene lost 2 bases and the J gene lost 2 bases, with 9 bases spanning the gap. CDR1 and CDR2 from the germline V gene are SGHDT and YYEEEE. The CDR3 has 14 residues. The chain's CDR3 is CASSLGDATDTQYF. CDR3 in DNA: TGTGCCAGCAGCTTAGGGGATGCCACAGATACGCAGTATTTT.

V gene TRBV4-1 combines with J gene TRBJ2-1, with TRBD2 matching 11 bases. Germline CDR1 and CDR2: MGHRA and YSYEKL. There are 16 residues in the CDR3. The V and J ends lost 2 bases and 4 bases, in that order; junction bases with no gene match: 4. CDR3 DNA sequence: TGCGCCAGCAGCCAAATGGGACTAGCGGCTTACAATGAGCAGTTCTTC. It translates to CASSQMGLAAYNEQFF.

This clone has more than one count but fewer than ten. The rearrangement links TRBV5-4 to TRBJ1-2; TRBD1 might be the D (5 bases). Per germline, CDR1 SGHNT and CDR2 YYREEE (reference sequence). CDR3 length: 11 residues. V dropped 5 bases and J dropped 7 bases, with 9 bases sitting between them. The CDR3 DNA is TGTGCCAGCAGTACAGGAATTGGCTACACCTTC. Translation: CASSTGIGYTF. The full variable domain, rest sourced from reference TRBV5-4 and TRBJ1-2, is ETGVTQSPTHLIKTRGQQVTLRCSSQSGHNTVSWYQQALGQGPQFIFQYYREEENGRGNFPPRFSGLQFPNYSSELNVNALELDDSALYLCASSTGIGYTFGSGTRLTVV.

This chain uses TRBV27 with TRBJ1-1; no firm D call. This CDR3 is built from 15 residues. Germline assignment: CDR1 MNHEY and CDR2 SMNVEV (reference sequence). The V end lost 3 bases, the J end lost 2 bases, and 13 bases lay between the germline ends. The chain's CDR3 is CASSFLRTENTEAFF. DNA for the CDR3: TGTGCCAGCAGTTTCCTCCGGACTGAAAACACTGAAGCTTTCTTT.

This rearrangement joins TRBV7-9 to TRBJ2-2; 9 nucleotides agree with TRBD2. Germline-derived CDR1 and CDR2 are SEHNR and FQNEAQ (reference sequence). Trimming at V came to 6 bases and at J to 2 bases, leaving 10 bases not matched to a gene. The length of the CDR3 is 17 residues. Written as DNA, the CDR3 is TGTGCCAGCAGACCCTCTGGCGGGAGGGCCAACACCGGGGAGCTGTTTTTT. This translates into CASRPSGGRANTGELFF.

This clone was seen more than once but under ten times. The chain combines TRBV11-2 with TRBJ1-2, with D uncertain. Trimming left V 0 bases short and J 5 bases short, with 4 bases between. This CDR3 contains 12 residues. CDR1 SGHAT and CDR2 FQNNGV come from the germline V gene. This CDR3 is CASSLDEYGYTF. The CDR3, as DNA: TGTGCCAGCAGCTTAGACGAGTATGGCTACACCTTC. The whole variable domain, remainder taken from reference TRBV11-2 and TRBJ1-2, is EAGVAQSPRYKIIEKRQSVAFWCNPISGHATLYWYQQILGQGPKLLIQFQNNGVVDDSQLPKDRFSAERLKGVDSTLKIQPAKLEDSAVYLCASSLDEYGYTFGSGTRLTVV.

This sequence joins TRBV9 and TRBJ2-1; TRBD2 matches at 9 bases. The ends lost 6 bases at V and 5 bases at J; junction bases unmatched: 9. CDR1 is SGDLS and CDR2 is YYNGEE in the germline V gene. The CDR3 sequence is 15 residues long. DNA for the CDR3: TGTGCCAGCACCCTAACAGCGGGAGGCGACAATGAGCAGTTCTTC. Protein: CASTLTAGGDNEQFF.

The table lists this clone with a count of one. This rearrangement joins TRBV2 to TRBJ2-1; 9 nucleotides agree with TRBD2. Germline lookup yields CDR1 SNHLY and CDR2 FYNNEI. The CDR3 consists of 15 residues. Trimming removed 0 bases from V and 13 bases from J; junction bases left unmatched: 10. CDR3 loop: CASSEASVAGELQFF. CDR3 DNA sequence: TGTGCCAGCAGTGAAGCGTCAGTAGCGGGGGAATTACAGTTCTTC.

This CDR3 is CASSPGGGKLQPQHF. The CDR3 nucleotides are TGTGCCAGTAGTCCGGGGGGAGGGAAGCTTCAGCCCCAGCATTTT. The V gene is TRBV19, the J gene TRBJ1-5, with D tentatively TRBD1 (5 bases). With 5 bases removed from V and 6 bases from J, the gap between germline ends came to 17 bases. Germline CDR1 LNHDA, CDR2 SQIVND (reference sequence). This CDR3 is 15 amino acids long. The variable domain in full, completed from reference TRBV19 and TRBJ1-5, reads DGGITQSPKYLFRKEGQNVTLSCEQNLNHDAMYWYRQDPGQGLRLIYYSQIVNDFQKGDIAEGYSVSREKKESFPLTVTSAQKNPTAFYLCASSPGGGKLQPQHFGDGTRLSIL.